The clone carrying this TCR beta chain was recorded a few times. The data are from a study of blood T cell repertoires in COVID-19. Recovery meant two consecutive negative NP/OP PCR tests, professional clearance, or resolved symptoms. Authors' methods: Reference gene primer amplification gave estimated nucleated cell counts. Repertoires were generated with immunoSEQ multiplex PCR, while TCRdb's copy carries only in-frame clones and drops some. That table is the source of V, J and clone size, and D and trimming were worked out from the DNA. The sample consists of just over 150,000 clones, 70% to 90% of them appearing once. The sample comprised PBMCs or T cells enriched from blood (not recorded which). This TCR came from a woman aged 45-65 years who had recovered from COVID-19.

This chain's CDR3 is CASSFSGDYEQYF. CDR3 DNA: TGTGCCAGCAGCTTTTCGGGGGACTACGAGCAGTACTTC. The chain employs TRBV7-8 and TRBJ2-7; maybe TRBD2 (6 bases). The V end lost 3 bases, the J end lost 3 bases, and 9 bases lay between the germline ends. This CDR3 comprises 13 residues. Germline V gives CDR1 SGHVS, CDR2 FQNEAQ.